This TCR beta chain appears in the sequencing data of a study of technical replicates of blood from a few donors. Germline loops: CDR1 SGHRS, CDR2 YFSETQ. V lost 1 base to trimming and J lost 7 bases, with 9 bases between them. This CDR3 comprises 13 residues. Produced via immunoSEQ multiplex PCR; TCRdb's table is partial and in-frame only. The profile shows around 79,000 clones, about 94% of them singletons. This chain joins TRBV5-1 and TRBJ2-1; no clear D. Sequencing used T cells isolated from PBMCs. The receptor was isolated from a human donor in good health. The CDR3 region is CASSLSFENEQFF. CDR3 coding DNA: TGCGCCAGCAGCTTGTCGTTCGAGAATGAGCAGTTCTTC.